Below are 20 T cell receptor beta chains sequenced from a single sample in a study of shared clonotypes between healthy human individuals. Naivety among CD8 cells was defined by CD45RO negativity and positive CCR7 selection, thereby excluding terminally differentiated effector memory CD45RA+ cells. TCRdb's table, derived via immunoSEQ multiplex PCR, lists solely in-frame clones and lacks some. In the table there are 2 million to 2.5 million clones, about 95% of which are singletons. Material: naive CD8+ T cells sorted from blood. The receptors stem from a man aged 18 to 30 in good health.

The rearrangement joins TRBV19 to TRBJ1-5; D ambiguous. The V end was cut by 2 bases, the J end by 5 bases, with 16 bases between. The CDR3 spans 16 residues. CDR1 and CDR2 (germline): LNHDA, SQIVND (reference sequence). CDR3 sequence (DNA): TGTGCCAGTAGTATACTGATTTTTGTTGCCGATCAGCCCCAGCATTTT. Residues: CASSILIFVADQPQHF.

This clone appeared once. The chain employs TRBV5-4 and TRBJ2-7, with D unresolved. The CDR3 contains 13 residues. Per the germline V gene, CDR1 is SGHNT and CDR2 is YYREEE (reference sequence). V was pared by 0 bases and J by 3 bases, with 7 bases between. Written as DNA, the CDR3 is TGTGCCAGCAGCTTGGACTTCGACTACGAGCAGTACTTC. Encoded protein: CASSLDFDYEQYF.

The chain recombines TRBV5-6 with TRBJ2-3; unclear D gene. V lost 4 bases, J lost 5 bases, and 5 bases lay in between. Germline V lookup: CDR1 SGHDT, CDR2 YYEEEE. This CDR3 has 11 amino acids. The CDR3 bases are TGTGCCAGCAGCATCGGAGATACGCAGTATTTT. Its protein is CASSIGDTQYF. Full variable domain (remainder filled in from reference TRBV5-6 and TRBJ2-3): DAGVTQSPTHLIKTRGQQVTLRCSPKSGHDTVSWYQQALGQGPQFIFQYYEEEERQRGNFPDRFSGHQFPNYSSELNVNALLLGDSALYLCASSIGDTQYFGPGTRLTVL.

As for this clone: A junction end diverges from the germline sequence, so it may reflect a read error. The CDR3 DNA sequence: TGTGCCAACAGTTACGGGGGGGAGTCGGCTGAAGCTTTCTTT. Its translation: CANSYGGESAEAFF. The V call is TRBV6-5, the J call TRBJ1-1; TRBD1 is a possible D gene (5 bases). Per germline, CDR1 MNHEY and CDR2 SVGAGI. The CDR3 is 14 amino acids.

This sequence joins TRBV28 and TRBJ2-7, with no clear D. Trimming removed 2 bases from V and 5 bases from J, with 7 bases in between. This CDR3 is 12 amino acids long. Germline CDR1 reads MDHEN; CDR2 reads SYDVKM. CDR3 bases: TGTGCCAGCAGTTTAGTCCAGGACGAGCAGTACTTC. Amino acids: CASSLVQDEQYF.

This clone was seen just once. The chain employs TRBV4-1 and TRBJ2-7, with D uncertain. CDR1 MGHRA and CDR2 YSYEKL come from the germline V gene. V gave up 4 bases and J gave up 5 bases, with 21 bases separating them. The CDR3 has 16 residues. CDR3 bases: TGCGCCAGCAGCCTACAGCCGTACATGGCCCAGCACGAGCAGTACTTC. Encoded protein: CASSLQPYMAQHEQYF.

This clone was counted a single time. CDR3: CASSIVGLAGVPGQYF. The CDR3 DNA reads TGTGCCAGTAGTATAGTCGGACTAGCGGGAGTTCCGGGGCAGTACTTC. The chain couples TRBV19 to TRBJ2-7; 13 nucleotides line up with TRBD2. Trimming cost V 1 base and J 9 bases; bases outside gene matches: 9. The germline CDR1 and CDR2 sequences are LNHDA and SQIVND (reference sequence). The CDR3 contains 16 residues.

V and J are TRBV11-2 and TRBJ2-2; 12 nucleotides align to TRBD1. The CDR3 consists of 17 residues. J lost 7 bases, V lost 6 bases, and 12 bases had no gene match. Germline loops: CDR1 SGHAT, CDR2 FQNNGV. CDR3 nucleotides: TGTGCCAGCAGTTACCGTCCCGGGACAGGGGGCAACGGGGAGCTGTTTTTT. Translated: CASSYRPGTGGNGELFF.

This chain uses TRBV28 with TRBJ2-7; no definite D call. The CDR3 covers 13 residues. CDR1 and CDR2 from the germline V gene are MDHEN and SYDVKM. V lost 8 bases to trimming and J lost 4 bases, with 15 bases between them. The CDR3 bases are TGTGCCAGCTCCCTATCCCCCCAATACGAGCAGTACTTC. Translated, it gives CASSLSPQYEQYF.

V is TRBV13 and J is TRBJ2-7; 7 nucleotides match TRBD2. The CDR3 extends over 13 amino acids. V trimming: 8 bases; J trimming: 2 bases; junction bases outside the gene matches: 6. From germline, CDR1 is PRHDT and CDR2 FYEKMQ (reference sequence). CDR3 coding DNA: TGTGCCAGCCGGGCTAGCGGCACCTACGAGCAGTACTTC. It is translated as CASRASGTYEQYF.

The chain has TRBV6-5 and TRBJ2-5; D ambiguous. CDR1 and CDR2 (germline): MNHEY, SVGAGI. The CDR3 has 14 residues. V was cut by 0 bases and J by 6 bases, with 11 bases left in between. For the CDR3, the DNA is TGTGCCAGCAGTTACTCTAGTGAGGTTCAGACCCAGTACTTC. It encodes CASSYSSEVQTQYF.

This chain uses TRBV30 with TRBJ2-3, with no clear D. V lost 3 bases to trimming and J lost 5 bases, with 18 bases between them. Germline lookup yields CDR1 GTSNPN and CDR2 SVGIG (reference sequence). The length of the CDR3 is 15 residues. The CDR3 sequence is CAWSPTPARQDTQYF. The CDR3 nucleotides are TGTGCCTGGAGCCCGACTCCGGCTCGGCAAGATACGCAGTATTTT.

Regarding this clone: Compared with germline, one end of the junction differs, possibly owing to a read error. Written as DNA, the CDR3 is TGTGCTAGCAGCTTAGGGGCAGGACAGACCTACGAGCAGTACTTC. Residues: CASSLGAGQTYEQYF. This chain connects TRBV7-7 to TRBJ2-7; a possible D gene is TRBD1 (6 bases). The germline V gene has CDR1 SSHAT and CDR2 FNYEAQ (reference sequence). The CDR3 has 15 amino acids.

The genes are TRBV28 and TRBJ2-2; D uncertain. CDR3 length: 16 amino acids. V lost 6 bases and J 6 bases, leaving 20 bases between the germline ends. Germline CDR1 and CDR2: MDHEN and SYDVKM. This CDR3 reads CASSHDKPMTSGELFF. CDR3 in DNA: TGTGCCAGCAGCCATGATAAGCCCATGACCTCCGGGGAGCTGTTTTTT.

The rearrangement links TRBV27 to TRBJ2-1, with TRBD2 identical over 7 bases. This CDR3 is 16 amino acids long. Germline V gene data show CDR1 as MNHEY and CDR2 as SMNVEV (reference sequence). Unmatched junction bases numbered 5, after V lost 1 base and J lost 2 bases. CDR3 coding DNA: TGTGCCAGCAGTTTATATCAGCGGGGACCCTACAATGAGCAGTTCTTC. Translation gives CASSLYQRGPYNEQFF.

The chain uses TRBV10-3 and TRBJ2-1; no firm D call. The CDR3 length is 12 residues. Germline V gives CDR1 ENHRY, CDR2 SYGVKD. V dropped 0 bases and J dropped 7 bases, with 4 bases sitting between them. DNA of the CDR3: TGTGCCATCAGTGAGTCGAGTAATGAGCAGTTCTTC. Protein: CAISESSNEQFF.

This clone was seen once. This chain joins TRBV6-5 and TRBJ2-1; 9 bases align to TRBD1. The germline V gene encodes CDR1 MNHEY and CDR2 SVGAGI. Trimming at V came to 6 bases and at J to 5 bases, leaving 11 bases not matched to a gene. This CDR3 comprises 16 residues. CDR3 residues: CASSYAPGQGHNEQFF. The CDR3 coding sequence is TGTGCCAGCAGCTACGCTCCGGGACAGGGCCACAATGAGCAGTTCTTC.

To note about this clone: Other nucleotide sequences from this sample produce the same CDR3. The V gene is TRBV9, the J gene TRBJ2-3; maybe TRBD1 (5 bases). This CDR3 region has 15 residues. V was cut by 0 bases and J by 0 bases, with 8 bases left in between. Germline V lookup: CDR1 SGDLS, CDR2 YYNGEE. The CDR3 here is CASSVGQTSTDTQYF. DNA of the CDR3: TGTGCCAGCAGCGTAGGACAGACTAGCACAGATACGCAGTATTTT.

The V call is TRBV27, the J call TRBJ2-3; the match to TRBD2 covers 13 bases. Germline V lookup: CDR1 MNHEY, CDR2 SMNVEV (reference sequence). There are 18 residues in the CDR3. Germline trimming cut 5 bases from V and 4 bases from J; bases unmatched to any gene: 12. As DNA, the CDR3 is TGTGCCAGCAGTCCACGGACTAGCGGGAGTAGTAACGCAGATACGCAGTATTTT. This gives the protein CASSPRTSGSSNADTQYF.

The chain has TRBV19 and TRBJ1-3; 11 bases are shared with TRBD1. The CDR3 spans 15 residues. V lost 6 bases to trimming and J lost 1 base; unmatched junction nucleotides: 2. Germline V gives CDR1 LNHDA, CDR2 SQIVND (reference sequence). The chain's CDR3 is CASRDRGLSGNTIYF. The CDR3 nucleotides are TGTGCCAGTAGGGACAGGGGGCTTTCTGGAAACACCATATATTTT.